Listed below are T cell receptor beta chains from one sample, sequenced in a study of T cell responses to AZD1222 COVID-19 vaccine. The data were produced by immunoSEQ multiplex PCR, yet TCRdb's version contains in-frame clones alone and is incomplete. The table records roughly 120,000 clones, almost 95% of them present only once. This material consisted of peripheral blood, taken 28 days after the second AZD1222 dose. These receptor sequences come from an adult who received the AZD1222 COVID-19 vaccine. Each CDR3 is given with its conserved first and last residue.

V gene	J gene	CDR3 protein
TRBV28	TRBJ2-7	CASRGAGGSYEQYF
TRBV12-5	TRBJ2-1	CASGLRDSSYNEQFF
TRBV5-1	TRBJ2-1	CASSRTTSLNEQFF
TRBV5-4	TRBJ1-1	CASSIIAQANKAFF
TRBV5-1	TRBJ2-3	CASSEDTVTDTQYF
TRBV5-5	TRBJ1-3	CASSSSGSGSGNTIYF
TRBV10-3	TRBJ2-1	CAISEEVGEQFF
TRBV2	TRBJ1-4	CASISGGRGDEKLFF
TRBV7-2	TRBJ1-2	CASSPGTGANYGYTF
TRBV19	TRBJ1-5	CASRRTGGWQPQHF
TRBV3-1/TRBV3-2	TRBJ2-1	CASSQESQLAESSYNEQFF
TRBV7-2	TRBJ1-6	CASSVDRAASPLHF
TRBV7-8	TRBJ2-2	CASSPGQGAPPGELFF
TRBV28	TRBJ1-1	CASSLYQPNTEAFF
TRBV7-3	TRBJ2-1	CASSSGKGSYNEQFF
TRBV10-2	TRBJ1-5	CASSERQVWYVEGNQPQHF
TRBV5-4	TRBJ2-7	CASSLDTGSHEQYF
TRBV14	TRBJ1-1	CASSQEGAVNTEAFF
TRBV29-1	TRBJ2-6	CSVEDPRTGGANVLTF
TRBV28	TRBJ1-1	CASTQTPWRNTEAFF
TRBV5-1	TRBJ1-1	CASRFQGAREAFF
TRBV5-4	TRBJ2-7	CASSEPGQGYEQYF
TRBV6-4	TRBJ2-1	CASSRGTSGDNEQFF
TRBV30	TRBJ2-1	CAWKLAGERAQFF
TRBV29-1	TRBJ2-5	CSGRSSIQETQYF
TRBV6-5	TRBJ1-6	CASRRQGGSSSPLHF
TRBV15	TRBJ2-7	CATSRREGPYEQYF
TRBV15	TRBJ2-1	CATSRRALGNEQFF
TRBV6-6	TRBJ1-3	CASSPRGTNPGNTIYF
TRBV5-6	TRBJ2-1	CASSLLASGSLSEQFF
TRBV6-2/TRBV6-3	TRBJ2-1	CASSYSSVDRKFSVENNEQFF
TRBV5-4	TRBJ1-1	CASSLDSYTEAFF
TRBV27	TRBJ2-3	CASSGLPGTQYF
TRBV5-1	TRBJ2-1	CASSPLLSGGGYNEQFF
TRBV4-2	TRBJ1-1	CASSQDPEDSLWMNTEAFF
TRBV6-1	TRBJ2-3	CASSEKIASTDTQYF
TRBV18	TRBJ2-7	CASSLTLGSYEQYF
TRBV5-4	TRBJ1-2	CASSLTTGDSYGYTF
TRBV11-1	TRBJ2-5	CASSRAGGETQYF
TRBV28	TRBJ2-5	CASKIGGPPETQYF
TRBV6-5	TRBJ1-6	CASSYWGGPLHF
TRBV7-2	TRBJ2-2	CASSLMGSTGELFF
TRBV7-8	TRBJ1-2	CASSDRVSPNYGYTF
TRBV7-2	TRBJ2-7	CASSLDAGALREQYF
TRBV7-9	TRBJ1-6	CASSFRAQKEGLNSPLHF
TRBV6-5	TRBJ1-2	CASSLTGGYGYTF
TRBV4-2	TRBJ2-7	CASSQLPGTGTGEQYF
TRBV5-1	TRBJ1-2	CASSLDREFPPTF
TRBV27	TRBJ1-2	CASSLSGDGYGYTF